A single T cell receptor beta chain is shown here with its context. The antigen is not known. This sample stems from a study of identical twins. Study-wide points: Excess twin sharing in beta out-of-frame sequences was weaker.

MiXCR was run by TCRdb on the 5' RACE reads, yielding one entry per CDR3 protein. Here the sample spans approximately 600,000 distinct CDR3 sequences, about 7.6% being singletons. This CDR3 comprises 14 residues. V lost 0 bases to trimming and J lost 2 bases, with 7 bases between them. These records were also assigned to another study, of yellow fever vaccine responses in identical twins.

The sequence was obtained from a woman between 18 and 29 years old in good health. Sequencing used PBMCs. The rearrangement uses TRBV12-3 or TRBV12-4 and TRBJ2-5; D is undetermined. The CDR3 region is CASSLAPQQETQYF. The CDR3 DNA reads TGTGCCAGCAGTTTAGCGCCCCAGCAAGAGACCCAGTACTTC.